The clone carrying this TCR beta chain was detected many times. Its target is not known. This sample is drawn from a study of post-analysis software for immune sequencing data. Study details: Included courses were relapsing-remitting and secondary progressive multiple sclerosis; progressive-relapsing multiple sclerosis was also included.

Study-wide points: Included in a set of a few TRBV segments more frequent in patients than controls were TRBV5-6, TRBV5-1 and TRBV20-1. Relative to controls, patients with multiple sclerosis showed significantly lower normalized Chao1 diversity. Co-batched samples clustered tightly together by F measure.

The TCR beta cDNA libraries carried unique molecular identifiers. The T cell input of 1 to 10 million gave about half a million cDNA molecules. TCRdb processed the PCR reads anew with MiXCR; each CDR3 protein has one entry. This table has about 540,000 distinct CDR3 sequences, about a third appearing once. Germline lookup yields CDR1 SGHDN and CDR2 FVKESK. This CDR3 has 17 amino acids. Deletions cut 0 bases from V and 4 bases from J, with 18 bases between. The gene calls are TRBV14 and TRBJ1-1; D is unclear. The sample was blood. The clonotype comes from a girl under 18 with multiple sclerosis. The CDR3 loop reads CASSQDISVPGGTEAFF. In DNA, the CDR3 is TGTGCCAGCAGCCAAGATATATCAGTCCCAGGCGGCACTGAAGCTTTCTTT. Full variable domain (outside the CDR3, taken from reference TRBV14 and TRBJ1-1): EAGVTQFPSHSVIEKGQTVTLRCDPISGHDNLYWYRRVMGKEIKFLLHFVKESKQDESGMPNNRFLAERTGGTYSTLKVQPAELEDSGVYFCASSQDISVPGGTEAFFGQGTRLTVV.